A selection of T cell receptor beta chains follows, all from one sample in a study of response to subunit inactivated influenza vaccine. TCRdb re-called the RT-PCR reads with MiXCR, one entry per CDR3 protein. The table shows about 190,000 distinct CDR3 sequences, with approximately 14% occurring only once. This specimen was CD8+ T cells sorted from PBMCs, taken 5 to 6 days after vaccination. Every receptor here comes from a man aged 50 to 59 who received an inactivated influenza vaccine. CDR3s include the opening cysteine and the closing phenylalanine or tryptophan. The D gene is left open where the match is weak. Clone sizes are given selectively: once, few, many, or a class where the clone is expanded.

v_call: TRBV7-9
j_call: TRBJ2-7
clone_size: many
d_call: .
cdr3_aa: CASSLMAYEQYF
cdr3_nt: TGTGCCAGCAGCTTAATGGCCTACGAGCAGTACTTC

v_call: TRBV12-3/TRBV12-4
j_call: TRBJ2-3
clone_size: few
d_call: .
cdr3_aa: CASSYGTDTQYF
cdr3_nt: TGTGCCAGCAGTTATGGCACAGATACGCAGTATTTT

v_call: TRBV7-9
j_call: TRBJ2-5
clone_size: .
d_call: TRBD2
cdr3_aa: CASSPQLGTSGEETQYF
cdr3_nt: TGTGCCAGCAGCCCCCAACTCGGTACTAGCGGGGAGGAGACCCAGTACTTC

v_call: TRBV12-3/TRBV12-4
j_call: TRBJ2-5
clone_size: many
d_call: .
cdr3_aa: CASRKIGETQYF
cdr3_nt: TGTGCCAGCAGAAAGATCGGGGAGACCCAGTACTTC

v_call: TRBV6-2/TRBV6-3
j_call: TRBJ2-5
clone_size: .
d_call: .
cdr3_aa: CASSYSTGLQETQYF
cdr3_nt: TGTGCCAGCAGTTACTCGACGGGACTCCAAGAGACCCAGTACTTC

v_call: TRBV14
j_call: TRBJ1-2
clone_size: .
d_call: .
cdr3_aa: CASSPGAGNGYTF
cdr3_nt: TGTGCCAGCAGCCCCGGGGCAGGGAATGGCTACACCTTC

v_call: TRBV6-2/TRBV6-3
j_call: TRBJ1-1
clone_size: .
d_call: .
cdr3_aa: CASSQTMVITEAFF
cdr3_nt: TGTGCCAGCAGCCAAACGATGGTCATCACTGAAGCTTTCTTT

v_call: TRBV7-6
j_call: TRBJ2-3
clone_size: few
d_call: .
cdr3_aa: CASSLLVADTQYF
cdr3_nt: TGTGCCAGCAGCTTACTGGTAGCGGATACGCAGTATTTT

v_call: TRBV4-1
j_call: TRBJ2-7
clone_size: few
d_call: TRBD2
cdr3_aa: CASSQVVSGGYEQYF
cdr3_nt: TGCGCCAGCAGCCAAGTGGTCAGCGGGGGCTACGAGCAGTACTTC

v_call: TRBV6-2/TRBV6-3
j_call: TRBJ1-5
clone_size: .
d_call: .
cdr3_aa: CASSYEYQPQHF
cdr3_nt: TGTGCCAGCAGTTACGAGTATCAGCCCCAGCATTTT

v_call: TRBV12-3/TRBV12-4
j_call: TRBJ1-5
clone_size: many
d_call: .
cdr3_aa: CASSLAGVDQPQHF
cdr3_nt: TGTGCCAGCAGTTTAGCGGGAGTGGATCAGCCCCAGCATTTT

v_call: TRBV7-3
j_call: TRBJ2-1
clone_size: few
d_call: .
cdr3_aa: CASSLNPSTYNEQFF
cdr3_nt: TGTGCCAGCAGCTTAAACCCCTCTACCTACAATGAGCAGTTCTTC

v_call: TRBV12-3/TRBV12-4
j_call: TRBJ2-7
clone_size: few
d_call: .
cdr3_aa: CASSGDRGEQYF
cdr3_nt: TGTGCCAGCAGTGGCGATCGAGGCGAGCAGTACTTC

v_call: TRBV29-1
j_call: TRBJ2-5
clone_size: many
d_call: .
cdr3_aa: CSVEDLKGYQETQYF
cdr3_nt: TGCAGCGTTGAAGATCTGAAGGGGTACCAAGAGACCCAGTACTTC

v_call: TRBV24-1
j_call: TRBJ2-3
clone_size: few
d_call: .
cdr3_aa: CATSVGRYTDTQYF
cdr3_nt: TGTGCCACCAGTGTCGGGCGTTACACAGATACGCAGTATTTT

v_call: TRBV11-1
j_call: TRBJ2-1
clone_size: few
d_call: .
cdr3_aa: CASSPNGFSSSYNEQFF
cdr3_nt: TGTGCCAGCAGCCCAAACGGGTTTTCTAGCTCCTACAATGAGCAGTTCTTC

v_call: TRBV29-1
j_call: TRBJ2-7
clone_size: many
d_call: .
cdr3_aa: CSARTAYEQYF
cdr3_nt: TGCAGCGCCAGGACGGCCTACGAGCAGTACTTC

v_call: TRBV11-2
j_call: TRBJ2-1
clone_size: .
d_call: TRBD1
cdr3_aa: CASSLFTGGSSYNEQFF
cdr3_nt: TGTGCCAGCAGCTTATTCACAGGGGGGAGCTCCTACAATGAGCAGTTCTTC

v_call: TRBV12-3/TRBV12-4
j_call: TRBJ1-1
clone_size: many
d_call: .
cdr3_aa: CASGLGAGNTEAFF
cdr3_nt: TGTGCCAGCGGTCTTGGGGCGGGTAACACTGAAGCTTTCTTT

v_call: TRBV6-2/TRBV6-3
j_call: TRBJ1-6
clone_size: few
d_call: .
cdr3_aa: CASSYMGNSPLHF
cdr3_nt: TGTGCCAGCAGTTACATGGGCAATTCACCCCTCCACTTT

v_call: TRBV25-1
j_call: TRBJ2-1
clone_size: .
d_call: TRBD1
cdr3_aa: CASSDPGTGRDEQFF
cdr3_nt: TGTGCCAGCAGTGACCCCGGGACAGGGAGAGATGAGCAGTTCTTC

v_call: TRBV12-3/TRBV12-4
j_call: TRBJ2-7
clone_size: many
d_call: TRBD2
cdr3_aa: CASSNTASGYEQYF
cdr3_nt: TGTGCCAGCAGTAACACGGCTAGCGGCTACGAGCAGTACTTC

v_call: TRBV15
j_call: TRBJ2-1
clone_size: few
d_call: TRBD2
cdr3_aa: CATSLTGGTYNEQFF
cdr3_nt: TGTGCCACCAGCCTCACGGGGGGAACCTACAATGAGCAGTTCTTC

v_call: TRBV7-9
j_call: TRBJ2-1
clone_size: few
d_call: .
cdr3_aa: CASSLRLIYNEQFF
cdr3_nt: TGTGCCAGCAGCTTAAGACTAATCTACAATGAGCAGTTCTTC

v_call: TRBV5-1
j_call: TRBJ1-1
clone_size: .
d_call: .
cdr3_aa: CASSPVGRGNTEAFF
cdr3_nt: TGCGCCAGCAGCCCGGTAGGCAGGGGGAACACTGAAGCTTTCTTT

v_call: TRBV24-1
j_call: TRBJ2-7
clone_size: .
d_call: .
cdr3_aa: CATSDIQENVPYEQYF
cdr3_nt: TGTGCCACCAGTGATATCCAGGAAAATGTCCCCTACGAGCAGTACTTC

v_call: TRBV6-2/TRBV6-3
j_call: TRBJ2-7
clone_size: few
d_call: .
cdr3_aa: CASSYGSVSYEQYF
cdr3_nt: TGTGCCAGCAGTTACGGGTCGGTCTCCTACGAGCAGTACTTC

v_call: TRBV20-1
j_call: TRBJ2-1
clone_size: .
d_call: .
cdr3_aa: CSASLGLGVYEQFF
cdr3_nt: TGCAGTGCTAGTTTGGGCCTTGGGGTATATGAGCAGTTCTTC

v_call: TRBV2
j_call: TRBJ2-5
clone_size: few
d_call: TRBD2
cdr3_aa: CASSELAGEYQETQYF
cdr3_nt: TGTGCCAGCAGTGAACTAGCGGGGGAGTACCAAGAGACCCAGTACTTC

v_call: TRBV28
j_call: TRBJ2-7
clone_size: few
d_call: .
cdr3_aa: CASSLLSGTATYEQYF
cdr3_nt: TGTGCCAGCAGTTTATTATCCGGGACGGCTACCTACGAGCAGTACTTC

v_call: TRBV15
j_call: TRBJ1-3
clone_size: .
d_call: TRBD1
cdr3_aa: CATSRDSSQGDTIYF
cdr3_nt: TGTGCCACCAGCAGAGATAGCTCTCAGGGGGACACCATATATTTT

v_call: TRBV27
j_call: TRBJ1-5
clone_size: few
d_call: .
cdr3_aa: CASNGAGGMQPQHF
cdr3_nt: TGTGCCAGCAACGGGGCGGGGGGGATGCAGCCCCAGCATTTT

v_call: TRBV27
j_call: TRBJ2-7
clone_size: .
d_call: TRBD2
cdr3_aa: CASSLGAGRVYEQYF
cdr3_nt: TGTGCCAGCAGTTTAGGAGCAGGGAGGGTCTACGAGCAGTACTTC

v_call: TRBV29-1
j_call: TRBJ2-7
clone_size: .
d_call: TRBD1
cdr3_aa: CSVEGMAGGVHSYEQYF
cdr3_nt: TGCAGCGTTGAAGGAATGGCAGGGGGAGTGCACTCCTACGAGCAGTACTTC

v_call: TRBV20-1
j_call: TRBJ2-1
clone_size: .
d_call: .
cdr3_aa: CSPKAYNEQFF
cdr3_nt: TGCAGCCCGAAGGCCTACAATGAGCAGTTCTTC

v_call: TRBV7-8
j_call: TRBJ2-1
clone_size: few
d_call: .
cdr3_aa: CASSPWGAGEQFF
cdr3_nt: TGTGCCAGCAGCCCCTGGGGGGCTGGTGAGCAGTTCTTC

v_call: TRBV5-1
j_call: TRBJ2-2
clone_size: few
d_call: .
cdr3_aa: CASSLEAVGELFF
cdr3_nt: TGCGCCAGCAGCTTGGAGGCGGTCGGGGAGCTGTTTTTT

v_call: TRBV19
j_call: TRBJ2-7
clone_size: many
d_call: .
cdr3_aa: CASSTPAGEQYF
cdr3_nt: TGTGCCAGTAGTACCCCCGCCGGCGAGCAGTACTTC

v_call: TRBV2
j_call: TRBJ2-1
clone_size: many
d_call: TRBD2
cdr3_aa: CASSRPGLALYNEQFF
cdr3_nt: TGTGCCAGCAGTCGACCGGGACTAGCCCTTTACAATGAGCAGTTCTTC

v_call: TRBV11-2
j_call: TRBJ2-7
clone_size: few
d_call: .
cdr3_aa: CASSLFLGVEYEQYF
cdr3_nt: TGTGCCAGCAGCTTATTTCTGGGAGTGGAGTACGAGCAGTACTTC

v_call: TRBV10-3
j_call: TRBJ2-1
clone_size: few
d_call: TRBD2
cdr3_aa: CAISDSGGAGNEQFF
cdr3_nt: TGTGCCATCAGTGACTCCGGGGGGGCTGGCAATGAGCAGTTCTTC

v_call: TRBV20-1
j_call: TRBJ2-7
clone_size: .
d_call: TRBD1
cdr3_aa: CSARDHRGRTYEQYF
cdr3_nt: TGCAGTGCTAGAGATCACAGGGGGCGCACCTACGAGCAGTACTTC

v_call: TRBV30
j_call: TRBJ2-1
clone_size: few
d_call: .
cdr3_aa: CAWSGNSAGSYNEQFF
cdr3_nt: TGTGCCTGGAGTGGGAATTCGGCGGGATCATACAATGAGCAGTTCTTC

v_call: TRBV20-1
j_call: TRBJ2-1
clone_size: few
d_call: .
cdr3_aa: CSARDLTQPPYNEQFF
cdr3_nt: TGCAGTGCTAGAGATCTTACCCAGCCCCCCTACAATGAGCAGTTCTTC

v_call: TRBV5-1
j_call: TRBJ1-6
clone_size: .
d_call: .
cdr3_aa: CASSLGSYNSPLHF
cdr3_nt: TGCGCCAGCAGCTTGGGCAGTTATAATTCACCCCTCCACTTT

v_call: TRBV7-2
j_call: TRBJ2-7
clone_size: .
d_call: .
cdr3_aa: CASSPAARDTSYEQYF
cdr3_nt: TGTGCCAGCAGCCCCGCCGCCCGGGACACAAGCTACGAGCAGTACTTC